The rows below give T cell receptor beta chains drawn from one sample of a study of human thymus T cells. Method: immunoSEQ multiplex PCR; TCRdb's copy keeps in-frame clones and lacks some. The sample has about 78,000 clones; roughly 97% are singletons. The sequencing input was thymus tissue. These receptors were taken from a boy younger than two with a congenital heart defect but otherwise immunologically healthy. CDR3s include the opening cysteine and the closing phenylalanine or tryptophan. D genes are given only for firm matches. Size is omitted from some rows. Given values are once, few, many or a class for expanded clones.

>TRBD1|TRBJ1-2|-|15|TRBV19
TGTGCCAGTAGTGCCTCGACAGGGTCTAACTATGGCTACACCTTC
CASSASTGSNYGYTF
>-|TRBJ1-1|-|15|TRBV6-1
TGTGCCAGCAGTGAACCCGGGGGCAGGAACACTGAAGCTTTCTTT
CASSEPGGRNTEAFF
>TRBD2|TRBJ2-7|-|16|TRBV7-9
TGTGCCAGCAGCTTCTCGGCGGGAGGGCCCTCTTACGAGCAGTACTTC
CASSFSAGGPSYEQYF
>-|TRBJ2-2|-|17|TRBV4-2
TGTGCCAGCAGCCAAGGAGGGGGGAACGCGAACACCGGGGAGCTGTTTTTT
CASSQGGGNANTGELFF
>-|TRBJ1-3|-|18|TRBV7-9
TGTGCCAGCAGCCCGCGTGCCCCCCGGACAGTATCTGGAAACACCATATATTTT
CASSPRAPRTVSGNTIYF
>TRBD1|TRBJ1-1|-|14|TRBV30
TGTGCCTGGATCACCGACAGGGGACTCACTGAAGCTTTCTTT
CAWITDRGLTEAFF
>-|TRBJ2-7|-|15|TRBV7-3
TGTGCCAGCAGGAACTCAGACGGTGTGGGTTACGAGCAGTACTTC
CASRNSDGVGYEQYF
>-|TRBJ1-5|once|13|TRBV30
TGTGCCTGGGCTGCAGGGGTCGATCAGCCCCAGCATTTT
CAWAAGVDQPQHF
>-|TRBJ2-7|-|15|TRBV5-1
TGCGCCAGCAGCTACATGTACTCTAGATCCTACGAGCAGTACTTC
CASSYMYSRSYEQYF
>TRBD1|TRBJ2-7|-|15|TRBV4-2
TGTGCCAGCAGCTTGGAGACAGGGATACCCTACGAGCAGTACTTC
CASSLETGIPYEQYF
>-|TRBJ1-3|-|14|TRBV4-1
TGCGCCAGCAGCCCGTCAGGGGCCGTCGACACCATATATTTT
CASSPSGAVDTIYF
>-|TRBJ2-2|-|16|TRBV11-2
TGTGCCAGCAGCTTCCGTGGCTTACCGAACACCGGGGAGCTGTTTTTT
CASSFRGLPNTGELFF
>-|TRBJ2-7|-|16|TRBV11-2
TGTGCCAGCAGCGGGAGGGGGAGATCCCTTTCCTACGAGCAGTACTTC
CASSGRGRSLSYEQYF
>TRBD2|TRBJ2-5|-|15|TRBV27
TGTGCCAGCAGTTCCCTAGCGGGGGAGGGGGAGACCCAGTACTTC
CASSSLAGEGETQYF
>TRBD2|TRBJ2-1|-|16|TRBV28
TGTGCCAGCAGTCGAGAGCGGGACCGGAGCAACAATGAGCAGTTCTTC
CASSRERDRSNNEQFF
>-|TRBJ2-3|-|16|TRBV27
TGTGCCAGCACCCCGAGGGAGGAGGGGGCGACAGATACGCAGTATTTT
CASTPREEGATDTQYF
>-|TRBJ2-7|-|15|TRBV7-2
TGTGCCAGCAGCTTACGGGACACTCCACCTTACGAGCAGTACTTC
CASSLRDTPPYEQYF
>-|TRBJ2-2|once|16|TRBV4-1
TGCGCCAGCAGCTCCCGACTGGGAGCGAACACCGGGGAGCTGTTTTTT
CASSSRLGANTGELFF
>TRBD2|TRBJ2-5|-|15|TRBV10-2
TGCGCCAGCAGACTAGCGGCGACGGTGGGGGAGACCCAGTACTTC
CASRLAATVGETQYF
>-|TRBJ2-7|-|15|TRBV27
TGTGCCAGCAGTTTATCAGGGACTCGGTCCTACGAGCAGTACTTC
CASSLSGTRSYEQYF
>-|TRBJ1-1|once|11|TRBV19
TGTGCCAGTAACTGGAACACTGAAGCTTTCTTT
CASNWNTEAFF
>TRBD2|TRBJ2-2|-|17|TRBV4-1
TGCGCCAGCAGCCAACTAGCGGGAGGGCCCTCCACCGGGGAGCTGTTTTTT
CASSQLAGGPSTGELFF
>-|TRBJ1-5|-|15|TRBV10-1
TGCGCCAGCAGATTCGGACCCGGTCGGAATCAGCCCCAGCATTTT
CASRFGPGRNQPQHF
>TRBD1|TRBJ1-2|-|16|TRBV25-1
TGTGCCAGCAGTGAAACTCCTGGACAGGGGGACTATGGCTACACCTTC
CASSETPGQGDYGYTF
>TRBD2|TRBJ2-4|-|18|TRBV4-1
TGCGCCAGCAGCCAAGATTGGAGGCGGGAGCCCCCCAAAAACATTCAGTACTTC
CASSQDWRREPPKNIQYF
>TRBD1|TRBJ1-6|-|18|TRBV14
TGTGCCAGCAGCCAATGTCGACAGGGACCGATTAAACGGTCACCCCTCCACTTT
CASSQCRQGPIKRSPLHF
>TRBD1|TRBJ1-1|-|14|TRBV7-9
TGTGCCAGCAGCTTACCCCAGGGGGTCACTGAAGCTTTCTTT
CASSLPQGVTEAFF
>TRBD1|TRBJ2-6|-|19|TRBV29-1
TGCAGCGTTTTTCCCAGGTGGGACAGGGGTCCGTCTGGGGCCAACGTCCTGACTTTC
CSVFPRWDRGPSGANVLTF
>TRBD1|TRBJ1-2|once|15|TRBV5-6
TGTGCCAGCAGCCCGGACAGGGGGAAGGAATATGGCTACACCTTC
CASSPDRGKEYGYTF
>TRBD2|TRBJ2-3|-|22|TRBV4-2
TGTGCCAGCAGCCGCTGCCCACCCGAGATTACCGGGACTAGCGTGAGCACAGATACGCAGTATTTT
CASSRCPPEITGTSVSTDTQYF
>TRBD1|TRBJ1-1|-|14|TRBV19
TGTGCCAGTAACCCAGGCCAGGGGGTCGCTGAAGCTTTCTTT
CASNPGQGVAEAFF
>TRBD2|TRBJ2-3|-|15|TRBV9
TGTGCCAGCAGCCCACGGACTAGCGACACAGATACGCAGTATTTT
CASSPRTSDTDTQYF
>-|TRBJ1-6|-|14|TRBV27
TGTGCCAGCAGTTTAAGCTTCGGATACTCACCCCTCCACTTT
CASSLSFGYSPLHF
>TRBD1|TRBJ1-1|-|19|TRBV19
TGTGCCAGTAGTATTTGGTATGGCAGGGGGTCACCATTGAACACTGAAGCTTTCTTT
CASSIWYGRGSPLNTEAFF
>-|TRBJ2-7|-|17|TRBV12-5
TGTGCTAGTGGTTTGGTCACAGGGTACCCCCCCTCCTACGAGCAGTACTTC
CASGLVTGYPPSYEQYF
>-|TRBJ2-3|-|10|TRBV27
TGTGCCAGCATCGGCGATACGCAGTATTTT
CASIGDTQYF
>-|TRBJ1-2|-|17|TRBV29-1
TGCAGCGTCCGAATATCTAATTTCACAGGTCCGGAACATGGCTACACCTTC
CSVRISNFTGPEHGYTF
>-|TRBJ1-2|-|18|TRBV27
TGTGCCAGCAGTCAGACACTCCCCAGGGAAGGGGGGTACTATGGCTACACCTTC
CASSQTLPREGGYYGYTF
>TRBD1|TRBJ2-6|-|16|TRBV10-1
TGCGCCAGCAGTGAGTTTGGCGACAGGGGGTGTTTAGTCCTGACTTTC
CASSEFGDRGCLVLTF
>-|TRBJ2-5|-|13|TRBV5-5
TGTGCCAGCAGCTTCATTCTTGGAGAGACCCAGTACTTC
CASSFILGETQYF
>-|TRBJ2-3|-|12|TRBV18
TGTGCCAGCTCACCACCGGGAGATACGCAGTATTTT
CASSPPGDTQYF
>TRBD2|TRBJ2-7|-|14|TRBV2
TGTGCCAGCAGTGAATGGGGGGGCTCCTACGAGCAGTACTTC
CASSEWGGSYEQYF
>-|TRBJ2-7|-|14|TRBV7-9
TGTGCCAGCAGCATCACCGGGGGATCCTACGAGCAGTACTTC
CASSITGGSYEQYF
>-|TRBJ2-7|-|14|TRBV6-5
TGTGCCAGCAGTGTCCGGGACTTTTCCTACGAGCAGTACTTC
CASSVRDFSYEQYF
>-|TRBJ2-2|-|11|TRBV6-1
TGTGCCAGCAGGGAGGCCGGGGAGCTGTTTTTT
CASREAGELFF
>-|TRBJ2-3|-|16|TRBV30
TGTGCCTGGAGTGTACAACAGGGAATCCCCACAGATACGCAGTATTTT
CAWSVQQGIPTDTQYF